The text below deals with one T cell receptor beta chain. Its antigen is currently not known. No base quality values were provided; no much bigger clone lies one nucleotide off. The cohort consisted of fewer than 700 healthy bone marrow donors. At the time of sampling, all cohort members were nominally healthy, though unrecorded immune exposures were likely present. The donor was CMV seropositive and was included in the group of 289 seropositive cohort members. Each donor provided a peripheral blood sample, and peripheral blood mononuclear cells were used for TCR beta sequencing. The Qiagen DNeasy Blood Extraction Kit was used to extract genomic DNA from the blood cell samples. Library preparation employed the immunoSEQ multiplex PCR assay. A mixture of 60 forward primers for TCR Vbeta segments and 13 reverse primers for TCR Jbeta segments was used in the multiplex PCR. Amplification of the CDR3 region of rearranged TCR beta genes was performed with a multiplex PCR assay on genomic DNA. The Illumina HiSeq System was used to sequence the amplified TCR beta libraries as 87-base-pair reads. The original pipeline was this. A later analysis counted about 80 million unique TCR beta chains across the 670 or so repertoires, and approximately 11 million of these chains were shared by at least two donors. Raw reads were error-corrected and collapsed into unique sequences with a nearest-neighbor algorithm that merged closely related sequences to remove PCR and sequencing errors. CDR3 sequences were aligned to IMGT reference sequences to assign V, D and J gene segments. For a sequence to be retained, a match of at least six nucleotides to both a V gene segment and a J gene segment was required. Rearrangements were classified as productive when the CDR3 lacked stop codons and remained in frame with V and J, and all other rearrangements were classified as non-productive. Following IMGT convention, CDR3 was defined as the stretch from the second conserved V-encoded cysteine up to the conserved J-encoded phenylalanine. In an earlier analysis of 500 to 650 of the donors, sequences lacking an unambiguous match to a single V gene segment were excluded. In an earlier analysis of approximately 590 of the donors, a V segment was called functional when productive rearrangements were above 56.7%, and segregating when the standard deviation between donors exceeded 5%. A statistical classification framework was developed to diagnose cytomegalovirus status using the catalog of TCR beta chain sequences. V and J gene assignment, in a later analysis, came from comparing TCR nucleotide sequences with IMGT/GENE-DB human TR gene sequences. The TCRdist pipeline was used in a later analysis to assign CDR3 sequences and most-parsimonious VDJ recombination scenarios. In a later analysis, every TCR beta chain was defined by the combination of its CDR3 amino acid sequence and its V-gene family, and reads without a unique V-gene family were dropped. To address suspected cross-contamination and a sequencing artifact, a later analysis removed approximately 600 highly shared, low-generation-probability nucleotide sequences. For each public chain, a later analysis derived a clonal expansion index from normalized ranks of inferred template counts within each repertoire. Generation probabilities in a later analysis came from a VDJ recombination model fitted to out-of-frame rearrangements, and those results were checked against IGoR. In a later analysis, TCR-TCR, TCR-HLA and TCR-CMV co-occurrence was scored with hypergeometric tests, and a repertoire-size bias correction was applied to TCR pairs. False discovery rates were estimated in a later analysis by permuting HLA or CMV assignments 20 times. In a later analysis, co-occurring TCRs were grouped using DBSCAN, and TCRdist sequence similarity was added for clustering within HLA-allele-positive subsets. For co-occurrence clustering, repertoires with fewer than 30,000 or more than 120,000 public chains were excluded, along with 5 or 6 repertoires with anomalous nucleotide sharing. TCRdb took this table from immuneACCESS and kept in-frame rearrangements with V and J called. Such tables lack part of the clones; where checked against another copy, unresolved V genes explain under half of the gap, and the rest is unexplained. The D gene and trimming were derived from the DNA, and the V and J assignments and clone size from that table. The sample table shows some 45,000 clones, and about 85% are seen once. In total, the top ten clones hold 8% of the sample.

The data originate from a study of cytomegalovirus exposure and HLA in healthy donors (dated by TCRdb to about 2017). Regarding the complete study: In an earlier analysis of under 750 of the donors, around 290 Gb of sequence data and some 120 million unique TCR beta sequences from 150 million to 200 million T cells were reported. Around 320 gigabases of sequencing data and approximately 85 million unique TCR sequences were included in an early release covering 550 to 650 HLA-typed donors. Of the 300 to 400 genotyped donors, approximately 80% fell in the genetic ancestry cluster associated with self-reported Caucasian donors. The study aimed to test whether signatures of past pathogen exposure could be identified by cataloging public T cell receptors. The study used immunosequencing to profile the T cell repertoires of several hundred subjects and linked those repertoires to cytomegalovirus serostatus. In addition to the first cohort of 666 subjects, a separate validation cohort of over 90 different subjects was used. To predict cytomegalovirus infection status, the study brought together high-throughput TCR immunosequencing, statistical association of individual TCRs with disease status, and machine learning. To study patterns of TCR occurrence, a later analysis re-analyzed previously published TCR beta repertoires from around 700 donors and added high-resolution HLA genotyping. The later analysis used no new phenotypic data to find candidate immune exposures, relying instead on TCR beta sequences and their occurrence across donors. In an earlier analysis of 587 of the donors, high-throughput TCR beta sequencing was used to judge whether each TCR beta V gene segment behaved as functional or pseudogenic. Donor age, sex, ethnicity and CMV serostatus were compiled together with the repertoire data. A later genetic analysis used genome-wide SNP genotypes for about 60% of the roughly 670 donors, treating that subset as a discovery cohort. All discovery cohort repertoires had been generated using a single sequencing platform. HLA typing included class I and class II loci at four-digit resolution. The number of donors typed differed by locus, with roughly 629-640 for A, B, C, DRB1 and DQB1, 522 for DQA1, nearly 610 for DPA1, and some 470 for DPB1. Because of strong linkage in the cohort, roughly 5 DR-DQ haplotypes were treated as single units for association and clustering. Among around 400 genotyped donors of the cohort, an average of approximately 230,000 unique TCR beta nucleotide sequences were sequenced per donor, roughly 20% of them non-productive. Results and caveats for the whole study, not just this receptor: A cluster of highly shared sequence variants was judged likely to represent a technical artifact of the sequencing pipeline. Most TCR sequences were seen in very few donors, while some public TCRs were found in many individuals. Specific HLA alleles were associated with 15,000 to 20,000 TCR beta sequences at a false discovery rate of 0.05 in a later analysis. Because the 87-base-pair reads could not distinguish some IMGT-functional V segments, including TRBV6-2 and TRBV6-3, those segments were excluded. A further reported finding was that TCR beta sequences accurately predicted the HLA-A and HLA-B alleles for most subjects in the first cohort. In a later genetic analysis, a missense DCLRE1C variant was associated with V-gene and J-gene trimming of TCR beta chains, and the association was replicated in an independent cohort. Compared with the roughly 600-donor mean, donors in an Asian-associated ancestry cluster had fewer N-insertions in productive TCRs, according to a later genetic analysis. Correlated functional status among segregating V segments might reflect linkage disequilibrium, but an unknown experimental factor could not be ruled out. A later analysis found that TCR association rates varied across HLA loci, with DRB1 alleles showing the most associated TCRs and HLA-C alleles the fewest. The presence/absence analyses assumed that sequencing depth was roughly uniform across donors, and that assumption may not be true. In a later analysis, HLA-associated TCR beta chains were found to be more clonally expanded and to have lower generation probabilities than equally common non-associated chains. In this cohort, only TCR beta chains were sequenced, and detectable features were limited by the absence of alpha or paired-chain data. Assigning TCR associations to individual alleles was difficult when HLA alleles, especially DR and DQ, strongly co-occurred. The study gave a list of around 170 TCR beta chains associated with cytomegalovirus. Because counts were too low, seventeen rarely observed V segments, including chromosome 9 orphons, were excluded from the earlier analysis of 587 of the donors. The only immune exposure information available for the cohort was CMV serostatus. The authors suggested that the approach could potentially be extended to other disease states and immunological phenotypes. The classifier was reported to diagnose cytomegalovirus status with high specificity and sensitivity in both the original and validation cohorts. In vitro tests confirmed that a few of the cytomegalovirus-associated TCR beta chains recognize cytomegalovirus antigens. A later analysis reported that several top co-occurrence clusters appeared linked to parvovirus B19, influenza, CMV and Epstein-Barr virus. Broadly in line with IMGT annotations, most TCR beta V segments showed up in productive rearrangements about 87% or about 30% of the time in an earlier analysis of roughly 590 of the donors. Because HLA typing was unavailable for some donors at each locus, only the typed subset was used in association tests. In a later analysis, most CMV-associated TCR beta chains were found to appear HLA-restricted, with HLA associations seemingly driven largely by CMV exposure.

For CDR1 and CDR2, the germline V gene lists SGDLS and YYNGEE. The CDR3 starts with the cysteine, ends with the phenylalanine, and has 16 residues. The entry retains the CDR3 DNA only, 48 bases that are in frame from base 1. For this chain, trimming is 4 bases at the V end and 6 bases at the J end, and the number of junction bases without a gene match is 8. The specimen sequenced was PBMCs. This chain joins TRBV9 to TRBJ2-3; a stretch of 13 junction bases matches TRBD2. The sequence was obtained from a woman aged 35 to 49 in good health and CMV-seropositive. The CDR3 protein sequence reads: CASSPGLAGVGDTQYF. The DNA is TGTGCCAGCAGCCCAGGACTAGCGGGAGTAGGTGATACGCAGTATTTT.